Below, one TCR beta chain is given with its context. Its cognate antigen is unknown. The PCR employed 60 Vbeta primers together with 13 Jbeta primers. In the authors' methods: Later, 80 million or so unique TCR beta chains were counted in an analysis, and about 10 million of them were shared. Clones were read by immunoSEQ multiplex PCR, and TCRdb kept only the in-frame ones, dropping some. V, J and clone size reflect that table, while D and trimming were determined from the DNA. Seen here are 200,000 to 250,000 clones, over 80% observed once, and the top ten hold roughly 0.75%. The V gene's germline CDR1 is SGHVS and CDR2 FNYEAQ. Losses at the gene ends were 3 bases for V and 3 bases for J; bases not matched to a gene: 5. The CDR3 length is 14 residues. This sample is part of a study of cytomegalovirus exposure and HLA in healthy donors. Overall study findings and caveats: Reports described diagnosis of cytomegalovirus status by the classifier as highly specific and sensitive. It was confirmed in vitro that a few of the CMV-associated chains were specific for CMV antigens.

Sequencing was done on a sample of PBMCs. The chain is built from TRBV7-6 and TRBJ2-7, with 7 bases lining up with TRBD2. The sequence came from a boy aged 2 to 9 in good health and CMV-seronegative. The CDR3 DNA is TGTGCCAGCAGCTTCGGCGGGAGACTCTACGAGCAGTACTTC. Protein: CASSFGGRLYEQYF.